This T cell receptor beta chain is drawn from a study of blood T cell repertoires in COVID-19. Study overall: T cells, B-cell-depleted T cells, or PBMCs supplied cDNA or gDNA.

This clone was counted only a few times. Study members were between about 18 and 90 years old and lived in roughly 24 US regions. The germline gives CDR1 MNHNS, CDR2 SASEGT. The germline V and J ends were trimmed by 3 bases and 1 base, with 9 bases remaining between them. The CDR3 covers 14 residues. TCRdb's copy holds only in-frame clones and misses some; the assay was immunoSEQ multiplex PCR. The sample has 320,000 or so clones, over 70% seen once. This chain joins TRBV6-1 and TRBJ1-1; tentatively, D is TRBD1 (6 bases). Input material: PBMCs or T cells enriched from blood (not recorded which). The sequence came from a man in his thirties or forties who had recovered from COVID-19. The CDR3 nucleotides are TGTGCCAGCAGTGACCAGGGGTGGAACACTGAAGCTTTCTTT. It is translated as CASSDQGWNTEAFF.